This passage covers 28 T cell receptor beta chains from one sample sequenced in a study of blood T cell repertoires in COVID-19 (dated by TCRdb to 2018 to 2020). Library generation was performed with the immunoSEQ multiplex PCR assay. The immuneACCESS repertoire file appears here via TCRdb, limited to in-frame rearrangements. These files lack a portion of the clones; in checked studies, under half of the deficit traces to unresolved V genes, and the cause of the others is not known. This sample lists about 150,000 clones; approximately 90% were detected once. Around 0.91% of the sample is taken by the ten largest. Sequenced material: peripheral blood. The receptors derive from a woman aged 45-59 years with acute or convalescent COVID-19.

This chain joins TRBV5-4 and TRBJ2-7; the match to TRBD2 covers 9 bases. Germline loops: CDR1 SGHNT, CDR2 YYREEE (reference sequence). Trimming cost V 4 bases and J 4 bases; bases outside gene matches: 6. CDR3 size: 14 residues. This CDR3 is CASSQRLADYEQYF. CDR3 coding DNA: TGTGCCAGCAGCCAACGACTAGCGGATTACGAGCAGTACTTC.

CDR3 in DNA: TGCGCCAGCAGCCCGGGACTAGCGGGGTTCACAGATACGCAGTATTTT. This translates into CASSPGLAGFTDTQYF. The genes are TRBV5-1 and TRBJ2-3; 13 positions match TRBD2. The ends lost 4 bases at V and 2 bases at J; junction bases unmatched: 4. The CDR3 is 16 amino acids. The germline gives CDR1 SGHRS, CDR2 YFSETQ.

The CDR3 DNA follows: TGTGCCAGTAGCCCTGGTAGGGCACTAGACGAGTCGTTCTTC. Its protein product is CASSPGRALDESFF. The chain employs TRBV19 and TRBJ2-1, with D tentatively TRBD2 (5 bases). Trimming stripped 6 bases from V and 15 bases from J, with 24 bases between. The length of the CDR3 is 14 residues. The germline V gene encodes CDR1 LNHDA and CDR2 SQIVND (reference sequence).

This sequence joins TRBV4-1 and TRBJ2-7; D perhaps matches TRBD2 (5 bases). Germline V gene sequence: CDR1 MGHRA, CDR2 YSYEKL. Trimming shortened V by 0 bases and J by 5 bases, and 8 bases separated the two germline ends. This CDR3 region has 13 residues. In DNA, the CDR3 is TGCGCCAGCAGCCAAGATAGAGGGCACGAGCAGTACTTC. Translation gives CASSQDRGHEQYF.

This chain uses TRBV10-2 with TRBJ2-5; 12 positions match TRBD1. Germline CDR1 reads WSHSY; CDR2 reads SAAADI. This CDR3 has 16 amino acids. The J segment lost 5 bases and the V segment lost 3 bases, leaving 7 bases of the junction unmatched. The CDR3 DNA follows: TGCGCCAGCAGTGACCCGGGACAGGGGGCACGGGAGACCCAGTACTTC. Translating gives CASSDPGQGARETQYF.

This chain connects TRBV28 to TRBJ2-7; 12 nucleotides match TRBD2. Germline V lookup: CDR1 MDHEN, CDR2 SYDVKM. This CDR3 is 18 amino acids long. V shed 6 bases and J 1 base; nucleotides not matched to a gene: 13. DNA for the CDR3: TGTGCCAGCAGGTACGATCTAGCGGGGGGGCCACAATCCTACGAGCAGTACTTC. It codes for CASRYDLAGGPQSYEQYF.

This clone was counted a single time. CDR3 coding DNA: TGTGCCAGTAACCGCGACAGGGGATGGACTGAAGCTTTCTTT. Its protein product is CASNRDRGWTEAFF. The chain is built from TRBV19 and TRBJ1-1, with 8 bases aligning to TRBD1. Losses at the gene ends were 7 bases for V and 5 bases for J; bases not matched to a gene: 9. Germline V lookup: CDR1 LNHDA, CDR2 SQIVND (reference sequence). The CDR3 sequence is 14 residues long.

CDR3 amino acids: CASSLGLTGNDYGYTF. The CDR3 nucleotides read TGCGCCAGCAGCTTGGGGCTTACGGGTAACGACTATGGCTACACCTTC. The rearrangement joins TRBV5-1 to TRBJ1-2; D not certain. Germline loops: CDR1 SGHRS, CDR2 YFSETQ. CDR3 length equals 16 residues. V was cut by 0 bases and J by 3 bases, with 15 bases left in between.

This chain joins TRBV9 and TRBJ2-1; 12 bases match TRBD2. The CDR3 runs to 16 residues. Germline CDR1 SGDLS, CDR2 YYNGEE. Trimming took 0 bases from V and 8 from J; bases not matched to a gene: 6. The CDR3 DNA reads TGTGCCAGCAGCGTAGCAGCTAGCGGGGGGGCCTATGAGCAGTTCTTC. Translating it yields CASSVAASGGAYEQFF.

The V call is TRBV19, the J call TRBJ2-1, with unresolved D. V was cut by 6 bases and J by 3 bases, with 3 bases left in between. The CDR3 spans 11 residues. Germline V gene lookup returns CDR1 LNHDA and CDR2 SQIVND (reference sequence). CDR3 coding DNA: TGTGCCAGTAGACTCTACAATGAGCAGTTCTTC. This translates into CASRLYNEQFF.

J is TRBJ2-3 and V is TRBV14, with D possibly TRBD2 on 5 matching bases. CDR1 SGHDN and CDR2 FVKESK come from the germline V gene. This CDR3 is built from 16 residues. V dropped 4 bases and J dropped 0 bases, with 14 bases sitting between them. The CDR3 loop reads CASSRLSSPSTDTQYF. The CDR3 DNA follows: TGTGCCAGCAGCCGACTCTCTAGCCCTAGCACAGATACGCAGTATTTT.

This clone was detected only a few times. This chain uses TRBV2 with TRBJ1-1, with TRBD1 as a possible D gene (5 bases). The germline V gene encodes CDR1 SNHLY and CDR2 FYNNEI. This CDR3 is built from 14 residues. V was clipped by 5 bases and J by 1 base, with 11 bases between them. The CDR3 sequence is CASSRQPQNTEAFF. The CDR3 bases are TGTGCCAGCAGTAGACAGCCACAGAACACTGAAGCTTTCTTT.

The V and J genes are TRBV10-3 and TRBJ2-1, with 11 nucleotides matching TRBD2. J was trimmed by 4 bases and V by 7 bases; bases with no gene match: 21. Germline loops: CDR1 ENHRY, CDR2 SYGVKD. CDR3 size: 20 residues. CDR3: CAIKGLLAGGKPSPYNEQFF. The CDR3 DNA follows: TGTGCCATCAAGGGGCTTCTAGCGGGGGGCAAACCTAGTCCATACAATGAGCAGTTCTTC.

The chain carries TRBV6-5 and TRBJ1-2; D unclear. CDR1 and CDR2 (germline): MNHEY, SVGAGI. V was clipped by 4 bases and J by 0 bases, with 15 bases between them. The CDR3 contains 16 residues. CDR3 residues: CASSSLEGRANYGYTF. CDR3 in DNA: TGTGCCAGCAGTTCCCTAGAGGGCAGAGCTAACTATGGCTACACCTTC.

The chain joins TRBV5-1 to TRBJ2-6; tentative D call: TRBD1 (5 bases). With 0 bases removed from V and 1 base from J, the gap between germline ends came to 11 bases. From germline, CDR1 is SGHRS and CDR2 YFSETQ. This CDR3 has 17 residues. Written as DNA, the CDR3 is TGCGCCAGCAGCTTGGCCCCAGGGATGTCTGGGGCCAACGTCCTGACTTTC. This codes for CASSLAPGMSGANVLTF. Based on the CDR3 plus reference TRBV5-1 and TRBJ2-6, the full variable domain is KAGVTQTPRYLIKTRGQQVTLSCSPISGHRSVSWYQQTPGQGLQFLFEYFSETQRNKGNFPGRFSGRQFSNSRSEMNVSTLELGDSALYLCASSLAPGMSGANVLTFGAGSRLTVL.

This chain uses TRBV7-3 with TRBJ2-1, with TRBD1 identical over 7 bases. The CDR3 loop spans 15 amino acids. Germline-derived CDR1 and CDR2 are SGHTA and FQGTGA. After removal of 4 bases from V and 6 bases from J, the junction contained 9 bases not matched to a gene. Here the CDR3 DNA reads TGTGCCAGCAGCTCCCGGCGGACAGGTTTCAATGAGCAGTTCTTC. This encodes CASSSRRTGFNEQFF.

The chain employs TRBV19 and TRBJ1-3; TRBD1 matches 7 bases. The CDR3 extends over 16 amino acids. V dropped 7 bases and J dropped 3; count of bases not matched to a gene: 12. CDR1 is LNHDA and CDR2 is SQIVND in the germline V gene (reference sequence). The CDR3 spells CASIQTGEGGGNTIYF. In DNA, the CDR3 is TGTGCCAGTATTCAAACAGGGGAAGGAGGTGGAAACACCATATATTTT.

The chain uses TRBV29-1 and TRBJ1-2; D uncertain. V was trimmed by 3 bases and J by 8 bases, leaving 16 bases between them. Germline loops: CDR1 SQVTM, CDR2 ANQGSEA. The CDR3 consists of 13 residues. In DNA, the CDR3 is TGCAGCGTTGATATGACTGGTACCGAGGGCTACACCTTC. It translates to CSVDMTGTEGYTF.

The genes are TRBV30 and TRBJ1-4; perhaps TRBD1 as D (6 bases). The length of the CDR3 is 14 residues. Germline V gene sequence: CDR1 GTSNPN, CDR2 SVGIG (reference sequence). The V end lost 2 bases, the J end lost 11 bases, and 18 bases lay between the germline ends. CDR3 residues: CAWSSGTYPEKLFF. As DNA, the CDR3 is TGTGCCTGGAGTTCGGGGACATACCCTGAGAAACTGTTTTTT.

J is TRBJ2-2 and V is TRBV10-1; no definite D call. This CDR3 region has 15 residues. Deletions cut 4 bases from V and 0 bases from J, with 9 bases between. CDR1 and CDR2 (germline): WNHNN, SYGVQD (reference sequence). The CDR3 sequence is CASSVETANTGELFF. Here the CDR3 DNA reads TGCGCCAGCAGTGTTGAGACTGCGAACACCGGGGAGCTGTTTTTT.

J is TRBJ2-2 and V is TRBV25-1, with TRBD2 matching over 8 bases. The CDR3 spans 15 residues. The ends lost 6 bases at V and 1 base at J; junction bases unmatched: 4. Germline lookup yields CDR1 MGHDK and CDR2 SYGVNS. The CDR3 DNA reads TGTGCCAGCAGCCCGGGACTAGGGAACACCGGGGAGCTGTTTTTT. Amino acids: CASSPGLGNTGELFF.

The chain carries TRBV19 and TRBJ1-1, with TRBD1 matching 9 bases. J was trimmed by 5 bases and V by 6 bases; bases with no gene match: 4. CDR1 and CDR2 from the germline V gene are LNHDA and SQIVND (reference sequence). This CDR3 region has 13 residues. The CDR3 region is CASRRDRDTEAFF. CDR3 coding DNA: TGTGCCAGTAGGCGGGACAGGGATACTGAAGCTTTCTTT.

The chain employs TRBV13 and TRBJ2-7, with D possibly being TRBD1 (6 bases). V lost 0 bases, J lost 3 bases, and 18 bases lay in between. This CDR3 is 17 amino acids long. CDR1 PRHDT and CDR2 FYEKMQ come from the germline V gene (reference sequence). The CDR3 sequence: CASSLGLRTEKFYEQYF. The CDR3 nucleotides are TGTGCCAGCAGCTTAGGCCTGAGGACAGAAAAGTTCTACGAGCAGTACTTC.

The CDR3 DNA reads as TGCGCCAGCAGCTTGTTAGACTATGCGGGCTACACCTTC. This encodes CASSLLDYAGYTF. The rearrangement uses TRBV5-1 and TRBJ1-2; D is uncertain. V was pared by 1 base and J by 8 bases, with 12 bases between. The length of the CDR3 is 13 residues. The germline gives CDR1 SGHRS, CDR2 YFSETQ.

This chain links TRBV3-1 (or the pseudogene TRBV3-2) with TRBJ2-1; 13 nucleotides agree with TRBD2. CDR3 length: 15 residues. CDR1 and CDR2 from the germline V gene are LGHDT and YNNKEL (reference sequence). The V segment lost 4 bases and the J segment 10 bases; nucleotides outside the gene matches: 7. The CDR3 nucleotides are TGTGCCAGCAGCCTTGGGACTAGCGGGGACCAAGAGCAGTTCTTC. Protein product: CASSLGTSGDQEQFF.

The V gene is TRBV6-6, the J gene TRBJ2-1; 7 bases line up with TRBD1. J gave up 4 bases and V 4 bases, and 1 base lay outside the gene matches. The CDR3 totals 13 residues. Germline CDR1 is MNHNY and CDR2 is SVGAGI (reference sequence). In DNA form, the CDR3 reads TGTGCCAGCAGTTCACAGGGGTACAATGAGCAGTTCTTC. Translating gives CASSSQGYNEQFF.

There are a few counts of this clone. The chain combines TRBV7-3 with TRBJ1-2; D remains unclear. The CDR3 spans 15 residues. Germline V gene sequence: CDR1 SGHTA, CDR2 FQGTGA. The V end lost 5 bases, the J end lost 2 bases, and 15 bases lay between the germline ends. The CDR3 loop reads CASSVENARNYGYTF. In nucleotides, the CDR3 is TGTGCCAGCAGCGTCGAGAATGCGAGAAACTATGGCTACACCTTC.

The chain links TRBV19 to TRBJ1-4, with 7 bases identical to TRBD1. There are 14 residues in the CDR3. With 6 bases clipped from V and 8 bases from J, the junction kept 9 bases outside the gene matches. Germline-derived CDR1 and CDR2 are LNHDA and SQIVND (reference sequence). The CDR3 nucleotides read TGTGCCAGTAGCACGAGGACAGGAGAGGAAAAACTGTTTTTT. Its translation: CASSTRTGEEKLFF.